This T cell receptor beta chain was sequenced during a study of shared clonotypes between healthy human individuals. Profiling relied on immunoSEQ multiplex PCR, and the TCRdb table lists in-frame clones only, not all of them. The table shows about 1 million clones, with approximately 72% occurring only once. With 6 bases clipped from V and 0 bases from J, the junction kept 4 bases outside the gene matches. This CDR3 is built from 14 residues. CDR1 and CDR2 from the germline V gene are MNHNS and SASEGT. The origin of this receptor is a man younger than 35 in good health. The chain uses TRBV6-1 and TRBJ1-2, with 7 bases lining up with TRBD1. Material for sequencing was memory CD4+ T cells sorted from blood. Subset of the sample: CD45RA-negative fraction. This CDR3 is CASRGQDPNYGYTF. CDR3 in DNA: TGTGCCAGCAGAGGACAGGATCCTAACTATGGCTACACCTTC.